This T cell receptor (beta chain) was found in a study of beta chain features in type 1 diabetes. Across the study: Cell yields, age and gender were similar between patients and healthy donors. General study findings and limits: Patients with Type 1 diabetes showed moderately but significantly shorter TCRB CDR3s in all four CD4+ subsets. With patients and controls alike, PCR might favor shorter templates to an equal degree. In comparison with healthy donors, patients had naive, central memory and Treg TCRB repertoires that appeared more similar.

Of note for this clone: The antigen is not known.

As every portion of the isolated RNA was reverse transcribed, the sequencing read expressed TCRB transcripts. The repertoire was sequenced with immunoSEQ multiplex PCR; TCRdb's copy has only in-frame clones and lacks some. The sample records about 190,000 clones, approximately 7.8% being singletons. The germline gives CDR1 LGHNA, CDR2 YSLEER. Trimming took off 0 bases at V and 7 bases at J, with 12 bases between the two ends. The CDR3 is made up of 14 amino acids. The J gene is TRBJ1-1, the V gene TRBV4-3; no firm D call. The sequencing input was central memory CD4+ T cells from blood. The TCR was taken from a woman between 40 and 55 years old with type 1 diabetes. This CDR3 is CASSQEGQSGEAFF. In DNA form, the CDR3 reads TGCGCCAGCAGCCAAGAGGGTCAGTCAGGTGAAGCTTTCTTT.